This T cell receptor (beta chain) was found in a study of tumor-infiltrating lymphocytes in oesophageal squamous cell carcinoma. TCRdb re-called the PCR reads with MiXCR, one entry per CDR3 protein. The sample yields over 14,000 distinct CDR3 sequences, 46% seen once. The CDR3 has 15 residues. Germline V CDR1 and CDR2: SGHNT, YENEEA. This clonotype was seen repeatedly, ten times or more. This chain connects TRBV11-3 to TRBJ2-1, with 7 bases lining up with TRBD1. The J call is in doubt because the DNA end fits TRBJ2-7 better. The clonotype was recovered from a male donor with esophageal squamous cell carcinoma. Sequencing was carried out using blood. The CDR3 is CASSFRQGVYNEQYF. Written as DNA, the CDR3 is TGTGCCAGCAGCTTTCGACAGGGCGTCTACAATGAGCAGTACTTC.